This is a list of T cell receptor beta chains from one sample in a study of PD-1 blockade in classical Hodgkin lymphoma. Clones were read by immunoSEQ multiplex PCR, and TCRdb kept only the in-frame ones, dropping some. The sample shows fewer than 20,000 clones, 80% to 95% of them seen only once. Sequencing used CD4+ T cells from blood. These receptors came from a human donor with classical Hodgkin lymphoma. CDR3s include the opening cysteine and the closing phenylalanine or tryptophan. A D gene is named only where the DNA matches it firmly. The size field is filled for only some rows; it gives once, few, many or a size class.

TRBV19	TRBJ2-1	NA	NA	CARHHPRRGGEQFF	TGTGCCAGACACCATCCGAGGAGGGGGGGTGAGCAGTTCTTC
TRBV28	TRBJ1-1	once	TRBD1	CASSRTGEMANTEAFF	TGTGCCAGCAGCCGTACAGGGGAAATGGCGAACACTGAAGCTTTCTTT
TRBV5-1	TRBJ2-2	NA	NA	CASSPARKNTGELFF	TGCGCCAGCAGCCCGGCTAGGAAGAACACCGGGGAGCTGTTTTTT
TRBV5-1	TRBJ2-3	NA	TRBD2	CASRRETSGATDTQYF	TGCGCCAGCAGACGCGAGACTAGCGGGGCCACAGATACGCAGTATTTT
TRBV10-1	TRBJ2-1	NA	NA	CASSDTYRDGYNEQFF	TGCGCCAGCAGTGATACTTACCGGGACGGATACAATGAGCAGTTCTTC
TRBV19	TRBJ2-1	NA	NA	CASSIERAYNEQFF	TGTGCCAGTAGTATTGAAAGGGCCTACAATGAGCAGTTCTTC
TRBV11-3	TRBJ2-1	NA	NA	CASSLSTGARGEQFF	TGTGCCAGCAGCTTAAGTACGGGGGCTAGAGGTGAGCAGTTCTTC
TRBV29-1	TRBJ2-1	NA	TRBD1	CSVGPGGREQFF	TGCAGCGTTGGGCCAGGGGGTCGGGAGCAGTTCTTC
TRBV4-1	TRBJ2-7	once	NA	CASSRGASAYEQYF	TGCGCCAGCAGTCGGGGGGCATCAGCCTACGAGCAGTACTTC
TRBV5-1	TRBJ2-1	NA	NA	CASSFTRDEQFF	TGCGCCAGCAGCTTTACAAGGGATGAGCAGTTCTTC
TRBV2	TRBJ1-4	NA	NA	CASTRDEKLFF	TGTGCCAGCACCAGGGATGAAAAACTGTTTTTT
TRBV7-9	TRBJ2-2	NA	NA	CASSWGANTGELFF	TGTGCCAGCAGCTGGGGGGCGAACACCGGGGAGCTGTTTTTT
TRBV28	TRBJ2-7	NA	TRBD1	CASSIGTGYEQYF	TGTGCCAGCAGTATCGGGACAGGCTACGAGCAGTACTTC
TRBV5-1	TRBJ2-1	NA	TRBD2	CASSLMQREGNEQFF	TGCGCCAGCAGCTTAATGCAGCGGGAAGGTAATGAGCAGTTCTTC
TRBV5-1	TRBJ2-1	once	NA	CASSLASRQVHNEQFF	TGCGCCAGCAGCTTGGCTTCGAGACAGGTCCACAATGAGCAGTTCTTC
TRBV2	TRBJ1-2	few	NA	CASTIAEGYTF	TGTGCCAGCACGATCGCTGAAGGCTACACCTTC
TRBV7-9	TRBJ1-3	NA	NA	CASSLGPWDSGNTIYF	TGTGCCAGCAGCTTAGGACCGTGGGACTCTGGAAACACCATATATTTT
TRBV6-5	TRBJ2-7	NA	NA	CAISEPGESYEQYF	TGTGCCATCAGTGAGCCGGGAGAGTCCTACGAGCAGTACTTC
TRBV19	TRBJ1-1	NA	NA	CASGGRNTEAFF	TGTGCCAGTGGGGGGAGGAACACTGAAGCTTTCTTT
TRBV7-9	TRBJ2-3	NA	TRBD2	CASSPFSVLAGRTDTQYF	TGTGCCAGCAGCCCCTTTTCCGTACTAGCGGGCCGCACAGATACGCAGTATTTT
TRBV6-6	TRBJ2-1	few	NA	CASSYVRHNEQFF	TGTGCCAGCAGTTACGTCCGTCACAATGAGCAGTTCTTC
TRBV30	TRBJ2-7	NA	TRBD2	CAWSRTSGPYEQYF	TGTGCCTGGAGCCGGACTAGCGGCCCCTACGAGCAGTACTTC